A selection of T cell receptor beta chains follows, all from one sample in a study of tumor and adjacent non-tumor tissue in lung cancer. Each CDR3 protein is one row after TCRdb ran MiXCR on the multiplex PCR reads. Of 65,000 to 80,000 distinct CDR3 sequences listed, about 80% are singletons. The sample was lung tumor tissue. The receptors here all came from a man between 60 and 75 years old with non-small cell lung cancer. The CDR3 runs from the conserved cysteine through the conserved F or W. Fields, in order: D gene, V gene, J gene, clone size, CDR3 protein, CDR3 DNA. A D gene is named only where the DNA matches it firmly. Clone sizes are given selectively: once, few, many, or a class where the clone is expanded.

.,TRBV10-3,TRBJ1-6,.,CAISESWGGSPLRF,TGTGCTATCAGTGAGTCCTGGGGGGGGTCACCCCTCCGCTTT
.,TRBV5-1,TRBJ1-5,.,CASSLGEPHLPQHF,TGCGCCAGCAGCTTAGGCGAGCCACATCTGCCCCAGCATTTT
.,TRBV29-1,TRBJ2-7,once,CSVEWTDHPYKQYF,TGCAGCGTTGAATGGACCGACCATCCTTACAAGCAGTACTTC
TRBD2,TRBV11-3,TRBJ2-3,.,CASSPASGRPMYDTQFF,TGTGCCAGCAGTCCTGCTAGCGGGAGGCCGATGTATGATACGCAGTTTTTT
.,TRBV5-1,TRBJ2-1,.,CASGSIPDGSYNEQFF,TGCGCCAGCGGCAGCATCCCAGACGGGTCCTACAATGAACAGTTCTTC
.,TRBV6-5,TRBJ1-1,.,CVSSYSRRGRAETFF,TGTGTCAGCAGTTACTCCCGCAGGGGTAGGGCTGAAACTTTCTTT
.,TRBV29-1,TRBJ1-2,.,CSAAGGNYDYTF,TGTAGCGCTGCGGGCGGCAACTATGACTACACCTTC
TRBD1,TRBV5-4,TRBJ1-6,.,CASSGETGRNSLLHF,TGTGCTAGCAGCGGAGAGACAGGGAGAAATTCACTGCTCCACTTT
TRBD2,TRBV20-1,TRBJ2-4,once,CRARVEAGVVNIQYF,TGCAGAGCTAGAGTTGAAGCGGGAGTTGTGAACATTCAGTACTTC
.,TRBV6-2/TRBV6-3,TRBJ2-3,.,CASGFSEGTDTQYF,TGTGCCAGCGGTTTTTCAGAGGGCACAGATACGCAGTATTTT
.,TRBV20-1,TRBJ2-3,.,CSATAGALITDTPYF,TGCAGTGCAACTGCCGGAGCTTTGATCACAGATACGCCGTATTTC
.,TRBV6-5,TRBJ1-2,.,CASSTRVTNYGYSF,TGTGCCAGCAGCACCCGGGTCACTAACTATGGCTACAGCTTC
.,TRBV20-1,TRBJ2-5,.,CSGRNRGRGSEPQYF,TGCAGTGGCAGAAATCGGGGGCGAGGGTCCGAGCCCCAGTACTTC
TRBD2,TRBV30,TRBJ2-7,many,CAWSGLAGGLSEQYF,TGTGCCTGGAGCGGACTAGCGGGAGGGCTTAGCGAGCAGTACTTC
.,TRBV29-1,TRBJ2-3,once,CSGGRDTRYF,TGCAGTGGTGGTAGAGATACGCGGTATTTT
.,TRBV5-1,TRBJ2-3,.,CASSLVPAEASTDTQYF,TGCGCCAGCAGCTTGGTCCCAGCGGAGGCTAGCACAGATACGCAGTATTTT
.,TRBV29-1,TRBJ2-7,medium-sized,CSVGLVNEQYF,TGCAGCGTTGGACTAGTAAACGAGCAGTACTTC
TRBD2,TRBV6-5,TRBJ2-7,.,CASRLTSGRYKQYF,TGTGCCAGCAGGCTGACTAGCGGGAGGTACAAGCAGTACTTC
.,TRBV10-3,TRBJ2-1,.,CPIRSEEGSYNEQFF,TGTCCCATCAGGTCAGAGGAGGGGTCCTACAATGAGCAGTTCTTC
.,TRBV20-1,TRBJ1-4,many,CSANGQKPTNEKLFF,TGCAGTGCCAACGGACAGAAACCAACTAATGAAAAACTGTTTTTT
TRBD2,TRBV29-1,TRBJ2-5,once,CNTYSGRAGGETQYF,TGCAACACCTATAGCGGGAGGGCCGGAGGAGAGACCCAGTACTTT
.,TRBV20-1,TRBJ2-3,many,CSALRSEGARTDTQYF,TGCAGTGCCCTCAGGTCTGAGGGAGCGCGCACAGATACGCAGTATTTT
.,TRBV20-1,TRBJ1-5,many,CSASQAFKPQHF,TGCAGTGCCTCGCAGGCTTTTAAGCCCCAGCATTTT
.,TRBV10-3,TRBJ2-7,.,CAIRESACGTSIF,TGTGCCATCAGGGAGTCGGCGTGCGGGACCTCGATTTTC
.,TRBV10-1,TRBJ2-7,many,CASSDRRETTYEQYF,TGCGCCAGCAGTGACCGACGGGAGACAACCTACGAGCAGTACTTC
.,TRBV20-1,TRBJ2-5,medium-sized,CSAQFQETQYF,TGCAGTGCCCAATTCCAAGAGACCCAGTACTTC
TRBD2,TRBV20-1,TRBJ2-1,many,CSARGSSGRGDEQFF,TGCAGTGCTAGGGGATCTAGCGGGAGAGGCGATGAGCAGTTCTTC
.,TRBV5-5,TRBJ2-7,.,CASSGPLGDLMMYEQYF,TGTGCCAGCAGCGGCCCATTGGGTGACCTTATGATGTACGAGCAGTACTTC
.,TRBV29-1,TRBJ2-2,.,CSAEGNNTGELFF,TGCAGTGCGGAGGGGAATAACACCGGGGAGCTGTTTTTT
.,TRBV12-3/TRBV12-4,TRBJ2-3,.,CASSLWVPRIDTQYF,TGTGCCAGCAGTCTTTGGGTCCCAAGAATAGATACGCAGTATTTT
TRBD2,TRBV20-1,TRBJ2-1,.,CSTGLAGGGSYNEQFF,TGCAGTACTGGACTAGCGGGAGGTGGTTCCTATAACGAGCAGTTCTTC
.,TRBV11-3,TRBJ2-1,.,CANSIGLINEQFF,TGTGCCAACAGCATAGGACTTATCAATGAGCAGTTCTTC
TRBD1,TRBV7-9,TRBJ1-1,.,CASSHWTGKNTEAFF,TGTGCCAGCAGCCATTGGACAGGGAAGAACACTGAAGCTTTCTTC
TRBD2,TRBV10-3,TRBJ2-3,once,CATSEWTSRTDTQYF,TGTGCCACCAGTGAGTGGACTAGCAGAACAGATACGCAGTATTTT
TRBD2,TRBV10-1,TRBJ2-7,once,CVSSGSSGSNEQYF,TGCGTCAGCAGTGGATCTAGCGGGAGTAACGAACAGTACTTC
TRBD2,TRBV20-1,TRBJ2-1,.,CSARAGAVNEQFF,TGCAGTGCTAGGGCGGGAGCGGTGAATGAGCAGTTCTTC
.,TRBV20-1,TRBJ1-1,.,CTASRGKDTEAFF,TGCACTGCTAGTCGGGGGAAAGACACTGAAGCTTTCTTT
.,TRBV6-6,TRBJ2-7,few,CASSKGDEQYF,TGTGCCAGCAGTAAGGGGGACGAGCAGTACTTC
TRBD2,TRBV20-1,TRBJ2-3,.,CSARDGTSGVTATQYF,TGCAGTGCTAGAGATGGGACTAGTGGGGTCACAGCTACGCAGTATTTT
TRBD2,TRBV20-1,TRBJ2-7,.,CSTSAGLAGGPDHYGQYF,TGCAGTACTAGCGCCGGACTAGCGGGAGGGCCGGATCACTACGGGCAGTACTTC
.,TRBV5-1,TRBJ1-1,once,CASSLAARGWTEAFF,TGCGCCAGCAGCTTGGCCGCACGAGGATGGACTGAAGCTTTCTTT
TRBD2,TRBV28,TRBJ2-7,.,CASSPKGLAYEPYF,TGTGCCAGCAGCCCGAAAGGACTAGCCTACGAGCCGTACTTC
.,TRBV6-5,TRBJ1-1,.,CVSSYSRRGGAETFF,TGTGTCAGCAGTTACTCCCGCAGGGGCGGGGCTGAAACTTTCTTT
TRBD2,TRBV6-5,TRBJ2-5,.,CASSTLGLAGGETQYF,TGTGCCAGCAGTACCCTAGGACTAGCGGGGGGAGAGACCCAGTACTTC
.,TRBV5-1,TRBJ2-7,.,CASNPSTRGYEQYF,TGCGCCAGCAACCCTTCGACAAGGGGCTACGAGCAGTACTTC
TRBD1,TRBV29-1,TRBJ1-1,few,CSVAPGQGMNTEAFF,TGCAGCGTTGCCCCGGGACAGGGGATGAACACTGAAGCTTTCTTT
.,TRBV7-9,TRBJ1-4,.,CASSHPTRGPNEKLFF,TGTGCCAGCAGCCATCCGACGAGGGGTCCTAATGAAAAACTGTTTTTT
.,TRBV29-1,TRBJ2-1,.,CSAGLTGRYSEQFF,TGCAGCGCTGGACTAACGGGCCGATACAGTGAGCAGTTCTTC
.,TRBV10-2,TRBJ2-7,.,CVSSDGGNLYEQYF,TGCGTCAGCAGTGACGGAGGGAACCTCTACGAGCAATACTTC
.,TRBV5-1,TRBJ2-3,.,CASTRGIPGDTDTQYF,TGCGCCAGCACCCGGGGAATACCGGGAGATACAGATACGCAGTATTTT
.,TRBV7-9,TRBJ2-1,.,CASRYLVYEQFF,TGTGCCAGCAGGTACCTAGTCTATGAGCAGTTCTTC
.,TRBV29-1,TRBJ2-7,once,CSVGLANEQYF,TGCAGCGTTGGATTAGCAAACGAGCAGTACTTC
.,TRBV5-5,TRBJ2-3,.,CLSSRWGERPDTQYF,TGTCTCAGCAGCCGGTGGGGAGAGCGACCAGATACGCAGTATTTT
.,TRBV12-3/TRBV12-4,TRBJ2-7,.,CASNLVAPPGQYF,TGTGCCAGCAATTTAGTCGCCCCACCCGGGCAGTACTTC
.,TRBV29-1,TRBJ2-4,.,CSLERPGPRAETKNIQYF,TGCAGCTTGGAAAGACCGGGACCCCGGGCCGAAACCAAAAACATTCAGTACTTC
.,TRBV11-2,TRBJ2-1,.,CASSPRAVISYNEQFF,TGTGCCAGCAGCCCGCGAGCGGTAATCTCCTACAATGAGCAGTTCTTC
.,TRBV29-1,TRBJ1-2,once,CSIDVGRANYGYTF,TGCAGCATTGACGTAGGGCGAGCTAACTATGGCTACACCTTC
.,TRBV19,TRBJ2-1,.,CASSARDWIGATNEQFF,TGTGCCAGTAGTGCCCGGGATTGGATCGGTGCCACAAATGAGCAGTTCTTC
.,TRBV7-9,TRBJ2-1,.,CASTGSYNEQFF,TGTGCCAGCACAGGGTCCTACAATGAGCAGTTCTTC